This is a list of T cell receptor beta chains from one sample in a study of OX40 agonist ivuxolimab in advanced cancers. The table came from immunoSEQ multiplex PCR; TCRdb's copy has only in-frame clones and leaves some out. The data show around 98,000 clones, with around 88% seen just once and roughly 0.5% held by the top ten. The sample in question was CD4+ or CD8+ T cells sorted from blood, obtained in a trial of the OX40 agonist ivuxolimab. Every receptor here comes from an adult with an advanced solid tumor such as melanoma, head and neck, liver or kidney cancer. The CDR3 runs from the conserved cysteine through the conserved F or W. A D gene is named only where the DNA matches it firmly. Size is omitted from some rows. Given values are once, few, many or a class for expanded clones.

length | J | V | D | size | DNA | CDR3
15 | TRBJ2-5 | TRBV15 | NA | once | TGTGCCACCAGCAGAGCTCCGGACATCCAAGAGACCCAGTACTTC | CATSRAPDIQETQYF
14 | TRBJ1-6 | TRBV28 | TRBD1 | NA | TGTGCCAGCAGTAGGGACAGGGTGGATTCACCCCTCCACTTT | CASSRDRVDSPLHF
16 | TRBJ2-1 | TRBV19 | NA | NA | TGTGCCAGTAGTATAGGGTTCCTAGCGAATGCCAATGAGCAGTTCTTC | CASSIGFLANANEQFF
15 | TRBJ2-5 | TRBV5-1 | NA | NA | TGCGCCAGCAGTATTGGGGGGGCACTCCAAGAGACCCAGTACTTC | CASSIGGALQETQYF
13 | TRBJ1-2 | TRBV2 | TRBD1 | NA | TGTGCCAGCAGGGGGACAGGGGCGGATGGCTACACCTTC | CASRGTGADGYTF
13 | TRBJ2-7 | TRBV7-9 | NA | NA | TGTGCCAGCAGCCCATACAGCTCCTACGAGCAGTACTTC | CASSPYSSYEQYF
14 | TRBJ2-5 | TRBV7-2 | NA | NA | TGTGCCAGCAGCTCCGGACCCGGCGGAGAGACCCAGTACTTC | CASSSGPGGETQYF
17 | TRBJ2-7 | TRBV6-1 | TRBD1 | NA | TGTGCCAGCAGTGAAACGTTCAGGGGGCGGCTGTCCTACGAGCAGTACTTC | CASSETFRGRLSYEQYF
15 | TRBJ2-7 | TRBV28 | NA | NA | TGTGCCAGCACGGCTAGGACAGCGATACACTACGAGCAGTACTTC | CASTARTAIHYEQYF
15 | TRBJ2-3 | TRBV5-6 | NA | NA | TGTGCCAGCAGCTTGATCACAGGGAGGGATGATACGCAGTATTTT | CASSLITGRDDTQYF
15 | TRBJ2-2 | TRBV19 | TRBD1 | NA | TGTGCCAGTAGTGAAGGGACAGGGTACACCGGGGAGCTGTTTTTT | CASSEGTGYTGELFF
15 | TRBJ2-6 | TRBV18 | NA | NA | TGTGCCAGCTCACCAGGACAGTTCCTTGAAGGCGTCCTGACTTTC | CASSPGQFLEGVLTF
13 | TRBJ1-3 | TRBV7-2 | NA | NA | TGTGCCAGCAGCTTGTATTCTGGAAACACCATATATTTT | CASSLYSGNTIYF
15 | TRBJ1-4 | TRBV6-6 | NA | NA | TGTGCCAGCAGCTTCCAGGGGAGGACTAATGAAAAACTGTTTTTT | CASSFQGRTNEKLFF
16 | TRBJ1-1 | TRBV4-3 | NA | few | TGCGCCAGCAGCCAAGAGGCAGGGTGGATTGGCACTGAAGCTTTCTTT | CASSQEAGWIGTEAFF
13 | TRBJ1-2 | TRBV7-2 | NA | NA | TGTGCCAGCAGCCTAGGGGGTGACTATGGCTACACCTTC | CASSLGGDYGYTF
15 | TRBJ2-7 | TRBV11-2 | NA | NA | TGTGCCAGCAGCTTAGAGGCCCCTTACTCCTACGAGCAGTACTTC | CASSLEAPYSYEQYF
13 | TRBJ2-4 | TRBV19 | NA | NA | TGTGCCAGTAGTACGCAGGGGAGGGACATTCAGTACTTC | CASSTQGRDIQYF
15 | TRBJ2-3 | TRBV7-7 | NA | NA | TGTGCTAGCAGCTTACGGGCAGGGGAGCAAGATACGCAGTATTTT | CASSLRAGEQDTQYF
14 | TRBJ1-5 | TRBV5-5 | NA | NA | TGTGCCAGCAGCTTGAGCCACCGGAATCAGCCCCAGCATTTT | CASSLSHRNQPQHF
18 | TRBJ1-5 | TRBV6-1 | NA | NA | TGTGCCAGCAGTGAAGTGAGGGCCCAGGTTGATAGCAATCAGCCCCAGCATTTT | CASSEVRAQVDSNQPQHF
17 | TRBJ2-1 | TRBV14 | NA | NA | TGTGCCAGCAGCCAAGAAAAGATCGGTACCCCCTACAATGAGCAGTTCTTC | CASSQEKIGTPYNEQFF
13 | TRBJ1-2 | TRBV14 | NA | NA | TGTGCCAGCAGTCAGGGGAACTCTTATGGCTACACCTTC | CASSQGNSYGYTF
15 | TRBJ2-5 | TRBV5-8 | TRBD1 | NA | TGTGCCAGCAGCATGCGCGGGACAGGGAAAGAGACCCAGTACTTC | CASSMRGTGKETQYF
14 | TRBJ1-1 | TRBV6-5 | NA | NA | TGTGCCAGCACCCACGGGTATGTAGAGACTGAAGCTTTCTTT | CASTHGYVETEAFF
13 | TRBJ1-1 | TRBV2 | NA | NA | TGTGCCAGCGCAAATCAGTGGAACACTGAAGCTTTCTTT | CASANQWNTEAFF
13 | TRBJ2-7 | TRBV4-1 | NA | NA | TGCGCCAGCAGCCAAGGTATTCTATACGAGCAGTACTTC | CASSQGILYEQYF